The clone carrying this TCR beta chain was observed a few times. Germline V CDR1 and CDR2: SGHRS, YFSETQ. Trimming took 1 base from V and 7 from J; bases not matched to a gene: 13. The CDR3 runs to 19 residues. These data originate in a study of blood T cell repertoires in COVID-19. Libraries were prepared by immunoSEQ multiplex PCR; TCRdb keeps only in-frame clonotypes and omits some of them. The repertoire holds some 200,000 clones, with more than 80% as singletons. Sequenced: peripheral blood. The clonotype comes from a woman between 40 and 55 years old with COVID-19, enrolled during active disease. The chain is built from TRBV5-1 and TRBJ2-1; TRBD2 matches at 14 bases. CDR3 amino acids: CASSLSGTSGRRRGNEQFF. The CDR3 DNA reads as TGCGCCAGCAGCTTGTCCGGGACTAGCGGGAGACGCAGGGGGAATGAGCAGTTCTTC.